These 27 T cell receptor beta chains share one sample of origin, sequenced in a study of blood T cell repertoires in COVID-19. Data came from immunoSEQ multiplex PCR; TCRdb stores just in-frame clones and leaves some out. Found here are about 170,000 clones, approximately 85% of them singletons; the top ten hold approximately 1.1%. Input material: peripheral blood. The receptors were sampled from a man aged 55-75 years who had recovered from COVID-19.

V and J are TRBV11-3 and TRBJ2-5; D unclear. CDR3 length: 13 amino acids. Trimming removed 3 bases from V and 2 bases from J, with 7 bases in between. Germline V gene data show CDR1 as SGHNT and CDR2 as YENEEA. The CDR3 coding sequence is TGTGCCAGCAGCTTCGACACACAAGAGACCCAGTACTTC. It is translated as CASSFDTQETQYF. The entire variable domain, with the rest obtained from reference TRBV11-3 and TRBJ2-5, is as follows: EAGVVQSPRYKIIEKKQPVAFWCNPISGHNTLYWYLQNLGQGPELLIRYENEEAVDDSQLPKDRFSAERLKGVDSTLKIQPAELGDSAVYLCASSFDTQETQYFGPGTRLLVL.

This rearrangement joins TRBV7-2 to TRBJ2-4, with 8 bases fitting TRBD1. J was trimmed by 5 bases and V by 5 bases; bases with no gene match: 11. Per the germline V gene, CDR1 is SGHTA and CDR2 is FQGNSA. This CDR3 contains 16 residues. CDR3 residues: CASSKTQARGQNIQYF. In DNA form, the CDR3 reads TGTGCCAGCAGCAAAACACAGGCCAGGGGGCAAAACATTCAGTACTTC.

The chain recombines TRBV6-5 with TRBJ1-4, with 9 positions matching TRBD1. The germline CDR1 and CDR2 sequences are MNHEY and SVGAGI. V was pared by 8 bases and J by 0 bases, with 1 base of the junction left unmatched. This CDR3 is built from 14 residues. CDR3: CASRDRATNEKLFF. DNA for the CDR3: TGTGCCAGCCGGGACAGGGCAACTAATGAAAAACTGTTTTTT.

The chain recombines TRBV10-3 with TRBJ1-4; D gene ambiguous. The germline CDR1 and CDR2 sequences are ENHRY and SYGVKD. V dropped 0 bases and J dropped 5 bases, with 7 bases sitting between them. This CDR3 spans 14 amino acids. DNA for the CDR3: TGTGCCATCAGTGAGTCGCGAGGGAATGAAAAACTGTTTTTT. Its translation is CAISESRGNEKLFF.

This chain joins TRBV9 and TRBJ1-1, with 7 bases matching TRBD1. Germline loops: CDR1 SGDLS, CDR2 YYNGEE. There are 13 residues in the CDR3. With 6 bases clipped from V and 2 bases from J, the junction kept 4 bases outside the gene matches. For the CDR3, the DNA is TGTGCCAGCAACGCAGGGGGAAACACTGAAGCTTTCTTT. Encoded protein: CASNAGGNTEAFF.

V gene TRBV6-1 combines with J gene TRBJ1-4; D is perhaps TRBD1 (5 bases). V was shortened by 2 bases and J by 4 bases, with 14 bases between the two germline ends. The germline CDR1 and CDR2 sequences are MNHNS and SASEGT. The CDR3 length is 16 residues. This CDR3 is CASSEPGRQFNEKLFF. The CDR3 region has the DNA TGTGCCAGCAGTGAACCCGGACGACAGTTTAATGAAAAACTGTTTTTT.

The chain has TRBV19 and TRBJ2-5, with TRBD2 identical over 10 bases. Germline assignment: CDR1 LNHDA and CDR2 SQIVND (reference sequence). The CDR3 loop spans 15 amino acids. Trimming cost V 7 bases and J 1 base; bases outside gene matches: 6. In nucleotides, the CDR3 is TGTGCCAGTAACCAAGCGGGGGGGCCCCAAGAGACCCAGTACTTC. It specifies CASNQAGGPQETQYF.

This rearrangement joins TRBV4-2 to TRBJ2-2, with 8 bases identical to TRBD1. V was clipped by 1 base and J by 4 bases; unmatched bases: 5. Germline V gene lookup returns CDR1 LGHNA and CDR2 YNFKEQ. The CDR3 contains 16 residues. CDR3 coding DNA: TGTGCCAGCAGCCAAGGGCAGGGGGCAGGCACCGGGGAGCTGTTTTTT. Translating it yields CASSQGQGAGTGELFF.

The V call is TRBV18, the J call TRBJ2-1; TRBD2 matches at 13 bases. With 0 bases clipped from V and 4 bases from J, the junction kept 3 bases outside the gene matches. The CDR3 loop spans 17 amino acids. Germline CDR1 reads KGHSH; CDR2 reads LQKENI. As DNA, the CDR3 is TGTGCCAGCTCACCACCGACTAGCGGGGGGTCTTACAATGAGCAGTTCTTC. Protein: CASSPPTSGGSYNEQFF.

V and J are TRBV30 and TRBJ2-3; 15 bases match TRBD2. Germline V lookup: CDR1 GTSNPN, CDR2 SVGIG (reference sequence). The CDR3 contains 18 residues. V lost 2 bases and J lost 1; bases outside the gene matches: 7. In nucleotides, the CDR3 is TGTGCCTGGAGTCCCCCGGGACTAGCGGGGGGCTGCACAGATACGCAGTATTTT. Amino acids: CAWSPPGLAGGCTDTQYF.

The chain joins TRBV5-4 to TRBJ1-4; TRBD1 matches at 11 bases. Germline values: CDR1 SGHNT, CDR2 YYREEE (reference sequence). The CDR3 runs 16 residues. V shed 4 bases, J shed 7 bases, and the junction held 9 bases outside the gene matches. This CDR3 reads CASSDGTGGDPEKLFF. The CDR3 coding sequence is TGTGCCAGCAGCGACGGGACAGGGGGTGACCCTGAAAAACTGTTTTTT. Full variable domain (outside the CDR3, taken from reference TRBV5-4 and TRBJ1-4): ETGVTQSPTHLIKTRGQQVTLRCSSQSGHNTVSWYQQALGQGPQFIFQYYREEENGRGNFPPRFSGLQFPNYSSELNVNALELDDSALYLCASSDGTGGDPEKLFFGSGTQLSVL.

CDR3 sequence: CASTQGLVGAGELFF. In nucleotides, the CDR3 is TGTGCCAGCACCCAGGGACTAGTTGGGGCCGGGGAGCTGTTTTTT. V gene TRBV6-5 combines with J gene TRBJ2-2; 8 positions match TRBD2. The CDR3 consists of 15 residues. Germline V gene sequence: CDR1 MNHEY, CDR2 SVGAGI. V was clipped by 7 bases and J by 6 bases; unmatched bases: 10.

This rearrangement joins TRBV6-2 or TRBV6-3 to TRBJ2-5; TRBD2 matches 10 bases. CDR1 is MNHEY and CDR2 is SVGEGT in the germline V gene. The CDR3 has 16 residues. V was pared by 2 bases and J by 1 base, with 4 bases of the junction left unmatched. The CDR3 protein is CASSYATSGSQETQYF. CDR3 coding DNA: TGTGCCAGCAGTTACGCGACTAGCGGGTCCCAAGAGACCCAGTACTTC.

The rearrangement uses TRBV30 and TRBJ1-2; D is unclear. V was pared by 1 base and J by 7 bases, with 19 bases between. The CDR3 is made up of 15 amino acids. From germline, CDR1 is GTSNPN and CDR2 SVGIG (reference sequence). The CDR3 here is CAWSASSGVGFGYTF. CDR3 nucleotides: TGTGCCTGGAGTGCCTCTAGTGGAGTTGGTTTTGGCTACACCTTC.

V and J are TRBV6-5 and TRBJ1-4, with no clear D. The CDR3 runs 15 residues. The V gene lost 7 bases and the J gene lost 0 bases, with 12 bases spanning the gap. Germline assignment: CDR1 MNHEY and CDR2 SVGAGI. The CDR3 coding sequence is TGTGCCAGCAACCGTGGGAGAGCAACTAATGAAAAACTGTTTTTT. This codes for CASNRGRATNEKLFF.

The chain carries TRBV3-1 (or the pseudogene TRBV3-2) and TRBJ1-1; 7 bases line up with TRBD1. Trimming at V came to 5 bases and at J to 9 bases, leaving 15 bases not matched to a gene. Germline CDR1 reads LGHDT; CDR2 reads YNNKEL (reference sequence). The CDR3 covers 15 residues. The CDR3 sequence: CASSSWDSSFAQAFF. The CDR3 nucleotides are TGTGCCAGCAGCTCCTGGGACAGCTCATTTGCCCAAGCTTTCTTT.

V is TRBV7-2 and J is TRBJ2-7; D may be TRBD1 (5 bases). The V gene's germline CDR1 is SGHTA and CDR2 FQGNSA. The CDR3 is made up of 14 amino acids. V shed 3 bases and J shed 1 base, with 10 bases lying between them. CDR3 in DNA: TGTGCCAGCAGCTTCGGCAGGGTGTCCTACGAGCAGTACTTC. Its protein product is CASSFGRVSYEQYF.

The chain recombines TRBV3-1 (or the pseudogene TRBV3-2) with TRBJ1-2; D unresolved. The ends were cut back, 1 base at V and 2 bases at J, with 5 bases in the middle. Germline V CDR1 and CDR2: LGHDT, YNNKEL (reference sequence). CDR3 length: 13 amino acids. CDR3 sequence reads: CASSQGANYGYTF. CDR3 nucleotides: TGTGCCAGCAGCCAAGGGGCAAACTATGGCTACACCTTC.

CDR3 DNA sequence: TGTGCCACCAGCAGAGACTTCCAGGAGAACACTGAAGCTTTCTTT. It is translated as CATSRDFQENTEAFF. The chain recombines TRBV15 with TRBJ1-1, with D hard to call. V lost 0 bases and J 1 base, leaving 9 bases between the germline ends. The length of the CDR3 is 15 residues. The germline V gene encodes CDR1 LNHNV and CDR2 YYDKDF (reference sequence).

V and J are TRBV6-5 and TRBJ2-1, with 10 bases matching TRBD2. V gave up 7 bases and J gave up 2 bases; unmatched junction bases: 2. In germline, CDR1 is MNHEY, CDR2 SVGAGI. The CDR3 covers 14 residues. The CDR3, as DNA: TGTGCCAGCAAGCGGGGGGGCCCCTACAATGAGCAGTTCTTC. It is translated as CASKRGGPYNEQFF.

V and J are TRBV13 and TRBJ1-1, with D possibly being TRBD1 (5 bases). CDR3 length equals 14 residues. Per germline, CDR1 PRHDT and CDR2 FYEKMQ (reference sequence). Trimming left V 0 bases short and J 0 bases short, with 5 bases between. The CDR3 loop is CASSLGTVNTEAFF. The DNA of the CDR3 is TGTGCCAGCAGCTTAGGGACAGTGAACACTGAAGCTTTCTTT.

This CDR3 is CASSARQGGSNYGYTF. Here the CDR3 DNA reads TGTGCCAGTAGTGCCCGTCAGGGCGGTTCTAACTATGGCTACACCTTC. V is TRBV19 and J is TRBJ1-2, with a tentative D call TRBD1 (5 bases). This CDR3 is 16 amino acids long. The germline V and J ends were trimmed by 5 bases and 0 bases, with 16 bases remaining between them. Germline loops: CDR1 LNHDA, CDR2 SQIVND (reference sequence).

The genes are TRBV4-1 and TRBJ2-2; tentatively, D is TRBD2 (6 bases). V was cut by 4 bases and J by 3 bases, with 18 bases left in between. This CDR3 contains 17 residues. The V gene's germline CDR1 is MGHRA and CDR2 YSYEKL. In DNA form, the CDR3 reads TGCGCCAGCAGCCCCCCTTCTGGCGGGGTCGACACCGGGGAGCTGTTTTTT. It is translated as CASSPPSGGVDTGELFF.

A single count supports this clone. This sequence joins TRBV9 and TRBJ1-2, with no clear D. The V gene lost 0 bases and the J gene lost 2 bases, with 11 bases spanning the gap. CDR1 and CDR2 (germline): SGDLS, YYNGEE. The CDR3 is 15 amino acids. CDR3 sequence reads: CASSVGGRVNYGYTF. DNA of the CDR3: TGTGCCAGCAGCGTAGGAGGGAGGGTGAACTATGGCTACACCTTC. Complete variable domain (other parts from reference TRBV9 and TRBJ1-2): DSGVTQTPKHLITATGQRVTLRCSPRSGDLSVYWYQQSLDQGLQFLIQYYNGEERAKGNILERFSAQQFPDLHSELNLSSLELGDSALYFCASSVGGRVNYGYTFGSGTRLTVV.

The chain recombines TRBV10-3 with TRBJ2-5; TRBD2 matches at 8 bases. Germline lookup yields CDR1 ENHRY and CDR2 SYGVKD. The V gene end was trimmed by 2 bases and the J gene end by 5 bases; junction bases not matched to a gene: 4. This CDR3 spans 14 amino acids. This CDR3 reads CAISEHPSGETQYF. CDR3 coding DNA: TGTGCCATCAGTGAGCACCCTAGCGGGGAGACCCAGTACTTC.

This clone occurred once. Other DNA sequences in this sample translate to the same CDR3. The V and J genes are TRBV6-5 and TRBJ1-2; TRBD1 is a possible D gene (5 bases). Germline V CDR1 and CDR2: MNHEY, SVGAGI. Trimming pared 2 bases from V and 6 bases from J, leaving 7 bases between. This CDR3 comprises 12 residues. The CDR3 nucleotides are TGTGCCAGCAGTTACACAGGTGATGGCTACACCTTC. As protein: CASSYTGDGYTF.

CDR3 protein: CATRPTAGAGGYTF. The CDR3 DNA is TGTGCCACCCGTCCTACGGCAGGGGCGGGTGGCTACACCTTC. The V call is TRBV2, the J call TRBJ1-2, with D perhaps TRBD1 (6 bases). CDR3 size: 14 residues. V was pared by 10 bases and J by 7 bases, with 22 bases between. Per germline, CDR1 SNHLY and CDR2 FYNNEI.